Below, 29 T cell receptor beta chains from the same sample are listed, as sequenced in a study of PD-L1 blockade in urothelial cancer. The method was immunoSEQ multiplex PCR; TCRdb's version includes in-frame clones alone and lacks a portion of them. This table has around 45,000 clones, 88% appearing once. Sequencing used PBMCs, obtained around atezolizumab (anti-PD-L1) treatment. The receptors derive from a woman aged 55-69 years with urothelial cancer.

This clone was picked up one time. This sequence joins TRBV28 and TRBJ2-2; D is possibly TRBD1 (6 bases). Trimming stripped 8 bases from V and 7 bases from J, with 17 bases between. The CDR3 has 14 amino acids. The V gene's germline CDR1 is MDHEN and CDR2 SYDVKM. The CDR3 DNA reads TGTGCCAGCCCTAAAACGACAGGATACGGGGAGCTGTTTTTT. This gives the protein CASPKTTGYGELFF. Full variable domain (outside the CDR3, taken from reference TRBV28 and TRBJ2-2): DVKVTQSSRYLVKRTGEKVFLECVQDMDHENMFWYRQDPGLGLRLIYFSYDVKMKEKGDIPEGYSVSREKKERFSLILESASTNQTSMYLCASPKTTGYGELFFGEGSRLTVL.

The chain employs TRBV15 and TRBJ2-7; D is unresolved. The CDR3 loop spans 14 amino acids. Trimming removed 0 bases at V and 3 bases at J, with 9 bases between. Germline CDR1 reads LNHNV; CDR2 reads YYDKDF (reference sequence). DNA of the CDR3: TGTGCCACCAGCAGAGATTATGGCTTCTACGAGCAGTACTTC. This sequence encodes CATSRDYGFYEQYF.

The V and J genes are TRBV6-6 and TRBJ1-1, with TRBD1 matching over 10 bases. Trimming cost V 3 bases and J 6 bases; bases outside gene matches: 7. The V gene's germline CDR1 is MNHNY and CDR2 SVGAGI (reference sequence). The CDR3 totals 15 residues. CDR3 in amino acids: CASSYPGTGEAEAFF. CDR3 coding DNA: TGTGCCAGCAGTTATCCCGGGACAGGGGAAGCTGAAGCTTTCTTT.

J is TRBJ2-3 and V is TRBV18; no reliable D call. The CDR3 loop spans 14 amino acids. V shed 0 bases and J shed 0 bases, with 4 bases lying between them. CDR1 KGHSH and CDR2 LQKENI come from the germline V gene. CDR3 residues: CASSPPASTDTQYF. CDR3 nucleotides: TGTGCCAGCTCACCACCGGCCAGCACAGATACGCAGTATTTT.

V and J are TRBV10-3 and TRBJ2-2, with TRBD1 matching 8 bases. Unmatched junction bases numbered 7, after V lost 7 bases and J lost 6 bases. CDR1 and CDR2 from the germline V gene are ENHRY and SYGVKD. This CDR3 is built from 14 residues. CDR3 bases: TGTGCCATCACCGGGACAGGCGAGGCCGGGGAGCTGTTTTTT. This encodes CAITGTGEAGELFF.

The gene calls are TRBV7-8 and TRBJ1-1; TRBD1 matches 8 bases. The CDR3 loop spans 14 amino acids. After removal of 5 bases from V and 1 base from J, the junction contained 3 bases not matched to a gene. Looked up from germline, CDR1 is SGHVS and CDR2 is FQNEAQ. DNA for the CDR3: TGTGCCAGCAGCCTACAGGGGGGGAACACTGAAGCTTTCTTT. It codes for CASSLQGGNTEAFF.

The chain recombines TRBV27 with TRBJ2-3; D possibly corresponds to TRBD1 (6 bases). With 5 bases removed from V and 1 base from J, the gap between germline ends came to 10 bases. The CDR3 has 14 amino acids. Germline V gene sequence: CDR1 MNHEY, CDR2 SMNVEV (reference sequence). CDR3 protein: CASSLDRRTDTQYF. The DNA of the CDR3 is TGTGCCAGCAGTCTCGACAGGCGCACAGATACGCAGTATTTT.

This chain connects TRBV5-6 to TRBJ1-4; perhaps TRBD1 as D (5 bases). CDR1 and CDR2 from the germline V gene are SGHDT and YYEEEE. The length of the CDR3 is 16 residues. The V end lost 0 bases, the J end lost 6 bases, and 15 bases lay between the germline ends. CDR3 nucleotides: TGTGCCAGCAGCTTGGGGGCTCGGGGGGTTGATGAAAAACTGTTTTTT. As protein: CASSLGARGVDEKLFF.

As DNA, the CDR3 is TGTGCCAGCAGCTGGAGGGGTAGCTTCGAGACCCAGTACTTC. Translation gives CASSWRGSFETQYF. The V gene is TRBV7-2, the J gene TRBJ2-5; perhaps TRBD2 as D (6 bases). CDR3 length: 14 residues. Trimming took 4 bases from V and 5 from J, leaving 14 bases between them. Per germline, CDR1 SGHTA and CDR2 FQGNSA.

The J gene is TRBJ2-7, the V gene TRBV29-1, with TRBD1 identical over 9 bases. The CDR3 spans 15 residues. Losses at the gene ends were 3 bases for V and 2 bases for J; bases not matched to a gene: 8. Germline CDR1 is SQVTM and CDR2 is ANQGSEA. The CDR3 region has the DNA TGCAGCGTTGATCTTATACAGGGGGCGACCTACGAGCAGTACTTC. It codes for CSVDLIQGATYEQYF.

The chain is built from TRBV7-2 and TRBJ1-6; the D gene is possibly TRBD1 (6 bases). Germline CDR1 is SGHTA and CDR2 is FQGNSA. The CDR3 length is 15 residues. V was shortened by 3 bases and J by 9 bases, with 15 bases between the two germline ends. The DNA of the CDR3 is TGTGCCAGCAGCTTTGCCGGGCAGGGGTCTTCACCCCTCCACTTT. It codes for CASSFAGQGSSPLHF.

The gene calls are TRBV4-2 and TRBJ2-5; D might be TRBD2 (6 bases). Germline loops: CDR1 LGHNA, CDR2 YNFKEQ. The CDR3 has 14 residues. Trimming removed 6 bases at V and 4 bases at J, with 15 bases between. The CDR3 DNA sequence: TGTGCCAGCAGTTCCTCGGGAGAGAGAGAGACCCAGTACTTC. It codes for CASSSSGERETQYF.

V gene TRBV7-2 combines with J gene TRBJ2-7, with 9 bases matching TRBD1. V lost 8 bases and J lost 7; bases outside the gene matches: 3. CDR3 size: 11 residues. Germline CDR1 SGHTA, CDR2 FQGNSA. For the CDR3, the DNA is TGTGCCAGCCGACAGGGGGTAGAGCAGTACTTC. It translates to CASRQGVEQYF.

The chain joins TRBV6-4 to TRBJ2-2; 8 positions agree with TRBD2. Trimming at V came to 5 bases and at J to 0 bases, leaving 14 bases not matched to a gene. Germline CDR1 reads MRHNA; CDR2 reads SNTAGT. This CDR3 has 19 residues. The CDR3 DNA is TGTGCCAGCAGTATCCGCGGGGGGCCCATGTACGCGAACACCGGGGAGCTGTTTTTT. It yields the protein CASSIRGGPMYANTGELFF.

This chain connects TRBV28 to TRBJ2-1, with a weak D call TRBD1 (6 bases). This CDR3 contains 12 residues. The germline V and J ends were trimmed by 2 bases and 9 bases, with 8 bases remaining between them. Looked up from germline, CDR1 is MDHEN and CDR2 is SYDVKM. The CDR3 DNA reads as TGTGCCAGCAGTTTAGGGGGCGGTGAGCAGTTCTTC. Protein: CASSLGGGEQFF.

The V gene is TRBV28, the J gene TRBJ1-4, with a tentative D call TRBD1 (6 bases). The V gene lost 5 bases and the J gene lost 8 bases, with 18 bases spanning the gap. The CDR3 extends over 15 amino acids. CDR1 and CDR2 from the germline V gene are MDHEN and SYDVKM. CDR3 in amino acids: CASSTQGFSQEKLFF. The CDR3 DNA reads as TGTGCCAGCAGTACACAGGGCTTTTCCCAAGAAAAACTGTTTTTT.

This rearrangement joins TRBV5-1 to TRBJ2-7, with 14 bases that match TRBD2. V shed 4 bases, J shed 6 bases, and the junction held 9 bases outside the gene matches. CDR1 is SGHRS and CDR2 is YFSETQ in the germline V gene. This CDR3 has 16 residues. CDR3 protein: CASSPGLAGEFSEQYF. CDR3 DNA sequence: TGCGCCAGCAGCCCGGGACTAGCGGGAGAATTTTCCGAGCAGTACTTC.

The V and J genes are TRBV2 and TRBJ2-5, with TRBD1 matching over 10 bases. There are 14 residues in the CDR3. The germline gives CDR1 SNHLY, CDR2 FYNNEI. After removal of 6 bases from V and 5 bases from J, the junction contained 6 bases not matched to a gene. CDR3 in DNA: TGTGCCAGCAGACCGGGACAGGGGACGGAGACCCAGTACTTC. Amino acids: CASRPGQGTETQYF.

The J gene is TRBJ2-1, the V gene TRBV9, with 8 bases fitting TRBD1. V dropped 4 bases and J dropped 2; count of bases not matched to a gene: 5. CDR1 and CDR2 (germline): SGDLS, YYNGEE. CDR3 size: 15 residues. This CDR3 is CASSKRQGTYNEQFF. DNA for the CDR3: TGTGCCAGCAGCAAACGACAGGGGACCTACAATGAGCAGTTCTTC.

This chain links TRBV4-3 with TRBJ2-7, with 7 bases that match TRBD2. The germline V gene has CDR1 LGHNA and CDR2 YSLEER. V shed 1 base, J shed 1 base, and the junction held 7 bases outside the gene matches. The CDR3 extends over 16 amino acids. As DNA, the CDR3 is TGCGCCAGCAGCCAAGGGCGGGGGAGAAGGTCCTACGAGCAGTACTTC. Translating it yields CASSQGRGRRSYEQYF.

V is TRBV19 and J is TRBJ2-7, with 12 bases fitting TRBD1. V shed 7 bases, J shed 4 bases, and the junction held 8 bases outside the gene matches. Germline V gives CDR1 LNHDA, CDR2 SQIVND (reference sequence). The CDR3 loop spans 15 amino acids. The CDR3 loop reads CASIGTGGVGYEQYF. The CDR3 DNA is TGTGCCAGTATTGGGACAGGGGGCGTGGGTTACGAGCAGTACTTC.

The rearrangement uses TRBV6-6 and TRBJ2-7; no clear D gene. CDR1 and CDR2 from the germline V gene are MNHNY and SVGAGI (reference sequence). CDR3 length: 13 residues. Trimming removed 3 bases from V and 4 bases from J, with 10 bases in between. The CDR3 here is CASSYDARYEQYF. CDR3 sequence (DNA): TGTGCCAGCAGTTATGATGCTAGGTACGAGCAGTACTTC.

The gene calls are TRBV7-4 and TRBJ2-5; no clear D gene. CDR1 and CDR2 from the germline V gene are SGHVT and SQSDAQ. V gave up 5 bases and J gave up 5 bases, with 9 bases separating them. The CDR3 loop spans 12 amino acids. Here the CDR3 reads CASSRGWETQYF. DNA for the CDR3: TGTGCCAGCAGCCGCGGATGGGAGACCCAGTACTTC.

The chain recombines TRBV5-1 with TRBJ2-3; a possible D gene is TRBD1 (5 bases). In germline, CDR1 is SGHRS, CDR2 YFSETQ. Trimming took off 2 bases at V and 1 base at J, with 8 bases between the two ends. CDR3 length: 14 amino acids. This CDR3 is CASSFRQRTDTQYF. The CDR3 DNA reads as TGCGCCAGCAGCTTCAGACAGCGCACAGATACGCAGTATTTT.

Comments on this clone: Its ends do not fully match the called genes, so a read error is possible. This chain links TRBV5-1 with TRBJ2-1, with 8 bases fitting TRBD2. Looked up from germline, CDR1 is SGHRS and CDR2 is YFSETQ. The CDR3 is made up of 15 amino acids. The CDR3 loop reads CTSSFPGGPSSEQFF. The CDR3 DNA follows: TGCACCAGCAGCTTCCCGGGGGGGCCCTCCAGTGAGCAGTTCTTC.

The rearrangement links TRBV28 to TRBJ2-7; D might be TRBD1 (6 bases). The germline V gene encodes CDR1 MDHEN and CDR2 SYDVKM. The V and J ends lost 4 bases and 4 bases respectively, with 11 bases between them. This CDR3 is 13 amino acids long. The CDR3 nucleotides read TGTGCCAGCAGTTCCCAGGGGCTATACGAGCAGTACTTC. Translation: CASSSQGLYEQYF.

In this sample, this clone turned up a few times. This chain uses TRBV7-9 with TRBJ1-2, with D uncertain. CDR3 length: 12 amino acids. Between the trimmed V and J ends, which lost 5 bases and 4 bases, there was a span of 8 bases. Germline CDR1 SEHNR, CDR2 FQNEAQ (reference sequence). CDR3 region: CASSAPGYGYTF. For the CDR3, the DNA is TGTGCCAGCAGCGCACCAGGCTATGGCTACACCTTC.

V gene TRBV19 combines with J gene TRBJ2-1, with D possibly matching TRBD2 (6 bases). The CDR3 length is 11 residues. Germline-derived CDR1 and CDR2 are LNHDA and SQIVND (reference sequence). Trimming shortened V by 6 bases and J by 7 bases, and 7 bases separated the two germline ends. This CDR3 is CASRGGNEQFF. In DNA form, the CDR3 reads TGTGCCAGTAGAGGAGGGAATGAGCAGTTCTTC.

The genes are TRBV5-1 and TRBJ1-1; 7 nucleotides line up with TRBD1. Germline loops: CDR1 SGHRS, CDR2 YFSETQ. The CDR3 consists of 15 residues. J gave up 0 bases and V 4 bases, and 6 bases lay outside the gene matches. CDR3 DNA sequence: TGCGCCAGCAGCCACGGGACAGCCATGAACACTGAAGCTTTCTTT. It specifies CASSHGTAMNTEAFF.